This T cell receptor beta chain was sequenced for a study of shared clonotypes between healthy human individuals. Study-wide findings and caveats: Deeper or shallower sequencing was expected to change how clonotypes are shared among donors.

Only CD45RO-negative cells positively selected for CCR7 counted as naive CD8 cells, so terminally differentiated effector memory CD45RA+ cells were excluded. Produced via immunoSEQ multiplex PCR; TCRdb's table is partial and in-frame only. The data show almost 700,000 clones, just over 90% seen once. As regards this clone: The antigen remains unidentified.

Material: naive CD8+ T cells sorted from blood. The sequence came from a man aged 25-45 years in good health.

The DNA of the CDR3 is TGTGCCAGCAGCTTAATATCTGCTGTCGAAGGGGTAAAAACCTACGAGCAGTACTTC. Amino acid sequence: CASSLISAVEGVKTYEQYF. V usage is TRBV7-6 and J usage is TRBJ2-7, with D possibly TRBD1 on 5 matching bases. Germline CDR1 SGHVS, CDR2 FNYEAQ. The V end was cut by 2 bases, the J end by 2 bases, with 25 bases between. The CDR3 contains 19 residues.